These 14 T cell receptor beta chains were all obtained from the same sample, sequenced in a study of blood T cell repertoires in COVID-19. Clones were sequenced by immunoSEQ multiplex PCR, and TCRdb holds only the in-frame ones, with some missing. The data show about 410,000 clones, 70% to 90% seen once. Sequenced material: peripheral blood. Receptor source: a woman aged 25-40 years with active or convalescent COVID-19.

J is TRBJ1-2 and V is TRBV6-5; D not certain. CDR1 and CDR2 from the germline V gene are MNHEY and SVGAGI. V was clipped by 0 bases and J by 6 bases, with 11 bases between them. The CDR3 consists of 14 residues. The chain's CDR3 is CASSYSMPDNGYTF. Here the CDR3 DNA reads TGTGCCAGCAGTTACTCGATGCCAGATAATGGCTACACCTTC.

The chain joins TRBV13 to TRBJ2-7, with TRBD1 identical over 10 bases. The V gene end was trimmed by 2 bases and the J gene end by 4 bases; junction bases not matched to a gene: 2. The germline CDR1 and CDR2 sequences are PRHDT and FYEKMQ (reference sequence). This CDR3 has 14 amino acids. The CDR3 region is CASSLRQGAYEQYF. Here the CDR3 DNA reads TGTGCCAGCAGCTTAAGACAGGGGGCTTACGAGCAGTACTTC.

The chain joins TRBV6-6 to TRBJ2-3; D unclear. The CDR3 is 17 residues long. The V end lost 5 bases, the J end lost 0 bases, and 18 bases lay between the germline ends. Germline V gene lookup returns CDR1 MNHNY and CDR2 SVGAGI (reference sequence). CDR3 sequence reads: CASSPPGAYQSTDTQYF. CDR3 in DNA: TGTGCCAGCAGTCCTCCGGGTGCCTACCAAAGCACAGATACGCAGTATTTT.

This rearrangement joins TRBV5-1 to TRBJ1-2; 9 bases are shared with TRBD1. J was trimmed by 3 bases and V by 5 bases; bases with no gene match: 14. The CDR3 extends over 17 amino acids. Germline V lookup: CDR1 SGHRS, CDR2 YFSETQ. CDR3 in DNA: TGCGCCAGCAGACGAAGGACAGGGGAGACCTTGGACTATGGCTACACCTTC. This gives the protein CASRRRTGETLDYGYTF.

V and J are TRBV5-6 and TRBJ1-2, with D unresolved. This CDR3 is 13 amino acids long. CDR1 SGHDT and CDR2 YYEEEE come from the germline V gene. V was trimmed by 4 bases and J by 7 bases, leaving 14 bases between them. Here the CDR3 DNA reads TGTGCCAGCAGCCTCGGGAGAGATGGTGGCTACACCTTC. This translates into CASSLGRDGGYTF.

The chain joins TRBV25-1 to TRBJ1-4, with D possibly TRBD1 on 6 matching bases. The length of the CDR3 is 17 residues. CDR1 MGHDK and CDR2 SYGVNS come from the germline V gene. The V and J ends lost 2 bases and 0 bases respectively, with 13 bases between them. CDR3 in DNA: TGTGCCAGCAGTGAAATCGGGGCAGGGGCAACTAATGAAAAACTGTTTTTT. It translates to CASSEIGAGATNEKLFF. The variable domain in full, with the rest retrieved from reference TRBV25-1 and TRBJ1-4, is EADIYQTPRYLVIGTGKKITLECSQTMGHDKMYWYQQDPGMELHLIHYSYGVNSTEKGDLSSESTVSRIRTEHFPLTLESARPSHTSQYLCASSEIGAGATNEKLFFGSGTQLSVL.

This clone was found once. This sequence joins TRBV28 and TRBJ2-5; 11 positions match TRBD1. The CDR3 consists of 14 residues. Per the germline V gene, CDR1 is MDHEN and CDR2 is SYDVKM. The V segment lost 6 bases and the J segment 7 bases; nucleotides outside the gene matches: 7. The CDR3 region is CASRPTGTGGTQYF. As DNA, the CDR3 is TGTGCCAGCAGACCTACCGGGACAGGGGGGACCCAGTACTTC.

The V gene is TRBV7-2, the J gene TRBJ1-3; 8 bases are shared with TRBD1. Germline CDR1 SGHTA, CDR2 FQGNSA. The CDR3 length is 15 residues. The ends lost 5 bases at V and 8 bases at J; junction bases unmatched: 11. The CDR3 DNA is TGTGCCAGCAGCCGCGCCCGGACAGGGCAGGACACCATATATTTT. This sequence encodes CASSRARTGQDTIYF. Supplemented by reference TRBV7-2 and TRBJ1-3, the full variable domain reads GAGVSQSPSNKVTEKGKDVELRCDPISGHTALYWYRQSLGQGLEFLIYFQGNSAPDKSGLPSDRFSAERTGGSVSTLTIQRTQQEDSAVYLCASSRARTGQDTIYFGEGSWLTVV.

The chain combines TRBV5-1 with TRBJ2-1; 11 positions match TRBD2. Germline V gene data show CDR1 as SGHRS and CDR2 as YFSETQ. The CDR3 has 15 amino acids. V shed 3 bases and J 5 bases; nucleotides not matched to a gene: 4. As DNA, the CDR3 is TGCGCCAGCAGCTGGGGGACTAGCGGAAACAATGAGCAGTTCTTC. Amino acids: CASSWGTSGNNEQFF.

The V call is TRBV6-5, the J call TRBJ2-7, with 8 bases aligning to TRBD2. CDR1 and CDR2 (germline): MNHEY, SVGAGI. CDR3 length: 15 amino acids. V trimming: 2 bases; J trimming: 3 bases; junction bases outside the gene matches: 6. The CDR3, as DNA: TGTGCCAGCAGTTACATGGCGGGGGGCCTCTACGAGCAGTACTTC. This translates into CASSYMAGGLYEQYF.

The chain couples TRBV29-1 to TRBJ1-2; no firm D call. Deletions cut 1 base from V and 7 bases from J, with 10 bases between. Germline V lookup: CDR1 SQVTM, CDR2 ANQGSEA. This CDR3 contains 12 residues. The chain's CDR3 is CSVEAVRIGYTF. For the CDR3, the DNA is TGCAGCGTTGAAGCAGTCAGGATTGGCTACACCTTC.

The CDR3 here is CASSKDGDYGYTF. CDR3 coding DNA: TGTGCCAGCAGCAAGGACGGGGACTATGGCTACACCTTC. The chain has TRBV2 and TRBJ1-2; D remains ambiguous. With 6 bases removed from V and 3 bases from J, the gap between germline ends came to 11 bases. CDR1 is SNHLY and CDR2 is FYNNEI in the germline V gene. The CDR3 has 13 amino acids.

The CDR3 reads CASSIGPGGVTEAFF. The CDR3 DNA follows: TGTGCCAGTAGTATAGGGCCGGGAGGCGTCACTGAAGCTTTCTTT. The V gene is TRBV19, the J gene TRBJ1-1, with D unclear. The V end was cut by 1 base, the J end by 4 bases, with 13 bases between. Germline V gene sequence: CDR1 LNHDA, CDR2 SQIVND (reference sequence). CDR3 length: 15 residues.

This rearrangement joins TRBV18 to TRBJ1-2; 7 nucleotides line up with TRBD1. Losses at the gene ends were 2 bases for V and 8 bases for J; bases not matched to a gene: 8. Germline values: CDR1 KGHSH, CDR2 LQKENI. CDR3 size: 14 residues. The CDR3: CASSPDRAAGGYTF. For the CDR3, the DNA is TGTGCCAGCTCACCAGACAGGGCCGCTGGAGGCTACACCTTC.